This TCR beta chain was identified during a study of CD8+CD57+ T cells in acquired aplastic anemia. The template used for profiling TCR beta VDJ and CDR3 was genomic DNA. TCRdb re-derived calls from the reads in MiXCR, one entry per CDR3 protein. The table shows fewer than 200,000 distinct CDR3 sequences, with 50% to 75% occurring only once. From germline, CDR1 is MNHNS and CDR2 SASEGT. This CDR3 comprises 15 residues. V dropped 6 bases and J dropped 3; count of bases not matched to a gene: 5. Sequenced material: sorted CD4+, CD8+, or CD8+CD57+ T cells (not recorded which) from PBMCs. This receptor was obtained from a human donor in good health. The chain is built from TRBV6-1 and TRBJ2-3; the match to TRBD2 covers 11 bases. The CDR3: CASRETSGTTDTQYF. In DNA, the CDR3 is TGTGCCAGCAGAGAGACTAGCGGGACGACAGATACGCAGTATTTT.